This T cell receptor (beta chain) was captured in a study of beta chain features in type 1 diabetes. Study results and limitations: People with Type 1 diabetes carried modestly yet significantly shorter TCRB CDR3s in all four CD4+ subsets. A PCR bias possibly favoring shorter templates would apply equally to patients and controls. In cDNA sequencing, cells with high TCR expression could be over-represented.

Sorted CD4+ subsets: naive, central memory, regulatory, stem cell-like memory (CD45RO/CCR7/CD25/CD127/CD95/CD27 panel). Germline V gene data show CDR1 as SGHTA and CDR2 as FQGNSA. The CDR3 runs to 15 residues. Between the trimmed V and J ends, which lost 1 base and 1 base, there was a span of 11 bases. This clone was seen only a few times. What it recognizes is unknown. Expressed TCRB transcripts were sequenced because the isolated RNA had all been reverse transcribed beforehand. The table came from immunoSEQ multiplex PCR; TCRdb's copy has only in-frame clones and leaves some out. The sample holds almost 350,000 clones, roughly 9% seen once.

The V call is TRBV7-2, the J call TRBJ2-7; the D gene is possibly TRBD1 (5 bases). What was sequenced was central memory CD4+ T cells from blood. This TCR came from a young man with type 1 diabetes. In DNA form, the CDR3 reads TGTGCCAGCAGCTTAGATGACAGCCCATCCTACGAGCAGTACTTC. Protein product: CASSLDDSPSYEQYF. Looking up the rest from reference TRBV7-2 and TRBJ2-7 gives the full variable domain: GAGVSQSPSNKVTEKGKDVELRCDPISGHTALYWYRQSLGQGLEFLIYFQGNSAPDKSGLPSDRFSAERTGGSVSTLTIQRTQQEDSAVYLCASSLDDSPSYEQYFGPGTRLTVT.